The 22 T cell receptor beta chains below all came from one sample that was sequenced in a study of OX40 agonist ivuxolimab in advanced cancers. Some clones are missing from TCRdb's copy, which holds only in-frame ones; the method was immunoSEQ multiplex PCR. Here the sample spans around 53,000 clones, more than 70% being singletons. Sequenced material: CD4+ or CD8+ T cells sorted from blood, taken in a trial of the OX40 agonist ivuxolimab. Receptors originate from an adult with an advanced solid tumor such as melanoma, head and neck, liver or kidney cancer.

This clone came up once. V is TRBV28 and J is TRBJ1-5; D call uncertain. The CDR3 is made up of 16 amino acids. Per the germline V gene, CDR1 is MDHEN and CDR2 is SYDVKM. V lost 1 base to trimming and J lost 0 bases, with 10 bases between them. CDR3 loop: CASSLFRQPSNQPQHF. The CDR3 bases are TGTGCCAGCAGTTTATTTCGGCAGCCTAGCAATCAGCCCCAGCATTTT. The variable domain in full, with the rest retrieved from reference TRBV28 and TRBJ1-5, is DVKVTQSSRYLVKRTGEKVFLECVQDMDHENMFWYRQDPGLGLRLIYFSYDVKMKEKGDIPEGYSVSREKKERFSLILESASTNQTSMYLCASSLFRQPSNQPQHFGDGTRLSIL.

In regard to this clone: The junction departs from germline at one end; a sequencing error may be responsible. DNA of the CDR3: TGTGCTAGCAGCACAGCGGGCACCCAAGAGACCCAGTACTTC. Its translation is CASSTAGTQETQYF. The rearrangement links TRBV7-7 to TRBJ2-5; weak D call: TRBD2 (6 bases). CDR1 and CDR2 from the germline V gene are SSHAT and FNYEAQ (reference sequence). This CDR3 spans 14 amino acids.

The rearrangement links TRBV7-8 to TRBJ2-7; 8 bases are shared with TRBD2. The CDR3 consists of 15 residues. Germline CDR1 SGHVS, CDR2 FQNEAQ. Trimming at V came to 1 base and at J to 4 bases, leaving 6 bases not matched to a gene. CDR3 nucleotides: TGTGCCAGCAGCTTAGGGCCGGGAGGGCCTTACGAGCAGTACTTC. Amino acids: CASSLGPGGPYEQYF. The full variable domain, completed using reference TRBV7-8 and TRBJ2-7, is GAGVSQSPRYKVAKRGQDVALRCDPISGHVSLFWYQQALGQGPEFLTYFQNEAQLDKSGLPSDRFFAERPEGSVSTLKIQRTQQEDSAVYLCASSLGPGGPYEQYFGPGTRLTVT.

The sample holds a few counts of this clone. The chain employs TRBV6-1 and TRBJ1-3; 7 bases match TRBD1. There are 14 residues in the CDR3. CDR1 and CDR2 from the germline V gene are MNHNS and SASEGT. Trimming removed 3 bases from V and 3 bases from J; junction bases left unmatched: 2. CDR3 amino acids: CASSDWTGGNTIYF. Here the CDR3 DNA reads TGTGCCAGCAGTGATTGGACAGGTGGAAACACCATATATTTT.

This chain joins TRBV5-1 and TRBJ2-4; 13 nucleotides align to TRBD2. The length of the CDR3 is 17 residues. The V and J ends lost 2 bases and 3 bases, in that order; junction bases with no gene match: 5. Germline CDR1 is SGHRS and CDR2 is YFSETQ. The CDR3 nucleotides read TGCGCCAGCAGCTTCGGACTAGCGGGAGTTGACAAAAACATTCAGTACTTC. Its translation: CASSFGLAGVDKNIQYF. The whole variable domain, remainder taken from reference TRBV5-1 and TRBJ2-4, is KAGVTQTPRYLIKTRGQQVTLSCSPISGHRSVSWYQQTPGQGLQFLFEYFSETQRNKGNFPGRFSGRQFSNSRSEMNVSTLELGDSALYLCASSFGLAGVDKNIQYFGAGTRLSVL.

V gene TRBV11-3 combines with J gene TRBJ1-2; D gene unclear. CDR3 length: 14 amino acids. Trimming cost V 1 base and J 6 bases, with 12 bases left between them. Germline loops: CDR1 SGHNT, CDR2 YENEEA. CDR3 in amino acids: CASSLVGGEDGYTF. The DNA of the CDR3 is TGTGCCAGCAGCTTAGTTGGCGGCGAGGATGGCTACACCTTC. The full variable domain, in which reference TRBV11-3 and TRBJ1-2 provide the parts outside the CDR3, is EAGVVQSPRYKIIEKKQPVAFWCNPISGHNTLYWYLQNLGQGPELLIRYENEEAVDDSQLPKDRFSAERLKGVDSTLKIQPAELGDSAVYLCASSLVGGEDGYTFGSGTRLTVV.

V gene TRBV11-3 combines with J gene TRBJ2-7; D possibly uses TRBD1 or TRBD2 (5 bases each). The CDR3 consists of 15 residues. V was cut by 1 base and J by 1 base, with 11 bases left in between. The germline V gene has CDR1 SGHNT and CDR2 YENEEA. CDR3 sequence: CASSLAPGRSYEQYF. The CDR3 DNA is TGTGCCAGCAGCTTAGCGCCGGGACGTTCCTACGAGCAGTACTTC.

This chain links TRBV18 with TRBJ2-3; the D gene is possibly TRBD2 (5 bases). The V and J ends lost 5 bases and 6 bases respectively, with 12 bases between them. This CDR3 contains 13 residues. Germline V gives CDR1 KGHSH, CDR2 LQKENI. The CDR3 region has the DNA TGTGCCAGCTCAATCGGAGGTGGCGATACGCAGTATTTT. It yields the protein CASSIGGGDTQYF.

The V gene is TRBV28, the J gene TRBJ1-5; a weak D match, TRBD1 (5 bases). The V gene's germline CDR1 is MDHEN and CDR2 SYDVKM. Deletions cut 7 bases from V and 2 bases from J, with 15 bases between. The CDR3 runs 15 residues. The CDR3 region has the DNA TGTGCCAGCACCCCCAGGGAGAGAGGCAATCAGCCCCAGCATTTT. As protein: CASTPRERGNQPQHF.

This sequence joins TRBV6-1 and TRBJ1-2, with D uncertain. The CDR3 length is 12 residues. The V gene lost 7 bases and the J gene lost 8 bases, with 14 bases spanning the gap. The germline CDR1 and CDR2 sequences are MNHNS and SASEGT. The CDR3 nucleotides read TGTGCCAGCATCTCACCCTTGAGGGGCTACACCTTC. As protein: CASISPLRGYTF.

The count of this clone is one. J is TRBJ2-1 and V is TRBV18, with 14 nucleotides matching TRBD2. The germline V gene has CDR1 KGHSH and CDR2 LQKENI. The CDR3 is made up of 15 amino acids. V trimming: 6 bases; J trimming: 9 bases; junction bases outside the gene matches: 7. CDR3: CASSQGLAGDAEQFF. DNA of the CDR3: TGTGCCAGCTCTCAGGGACTAGCGGGAGATGCTGAGCAGTTCTTC.

This clone has only one observation. The rearrangement uses TRBV5-8 and TRBJ1-5; D not resolved. Trimming took 4 bases from V and 4 from J, leaving 6 bases between them. The CDR3 extends over 12 amino acids. Germline V gene data show CDR1 as SGHTS and CDR2 as YDEGEE. CDR3 nucleotide sequence: TGTGCCAGCAGCCGGATAAATCAGCCCCAGCATTTT. This gives the protein CASSRINQPQHF.

V usage is TRBV18 and J usage is TRBJ2-3; D tentatively reads TRBD1 or TRBD2 (5 bases each). The CDR3 runs 19 residues. Trimming removed 0 bases from V and 2 bases from J, with 21 bases in between. From germline, CDR1 is KGHSH and CDR2 LQKENI. CDR3 nucleotides: TGTGCCAGCTCACCACCGAGGTCGAACCAAGCGGACAACACAGATACGCAGTATTTT. Translation gives CASSPPRSNQADNTDTQYF.

The genes are TRBV9 and TRBJ2-7, with a possible D match to TRBD2 (6 bases). V was cut by 2 bases and J by 6 bases, with 15 bases left in between. The germline gives CDR1 SGDLS, CDR2 YYNGEE. This CDR3 contains 14 residues. CDR3 sequence reads: CASSVSGIGSEQYF. Here the CDR3 DNA reads TGTGCCAGCAGCGTCTCCGGGATCGGGAGCGAGCAGTACTTC. Full variable domain (outside the CDR3, taken from reference TRBV9 and TRBJ2-7): DSGVTQTPKHLITATGQRVTLRCSPRSGDLSVYWYQQSLDQGLQFLIQYYNGEERAKGNILERFSAQQFPDLHSELNLSSLELGDSALYFCASSVSGIGSEQYFGPGTRLTVT.

V gene TRBV6-1 combines with J gene TRBJ1-4; D not certain. Trimming took 6 bases from V and 7 from J, leaving 9 bases between them. The germline gives CDR1 MNHNS, CDR2 SASEGT. This CDR3 has 12 amino acids. CDR3 loop: CASRRGGEKLFF. DNA for the CDR3: TGTGCCAGCAGACGTGGTGGTGAAAAACTGTTTTTT.

This chain connects TRBV11-3 to TRBJ2-1, with D unclear. Germline CDR1 SGHNT, CDR2 YENEEA. This CDR3 comprises 15 residues. V lost 5 bases, J lost 0 bases, and 11 bases lay in between. DNA of the CDR3: TGTGCCAGCAGCCGCGACCAAGCCTCCTACAATGAGCAGTTCTTC. It is translated as CASSRDQASYNEQFF.

V and J are TRBV19 and TRBJ2-2; the D gene is possibly TRBD2 (6 bases). V gave up 5 bases and J gave up 4 bases, with 14 bases separating them. Germline V lookup: CDR1 LNHDA, CDR2 SQIVND (reference sequence). The CDR3 spans 15 residues. CDR3: CASSGKGRGTGELFF. CDR3 nucleotide sequence: TGTGCCAGTAGTGGGAAGGGGCGGGGCACCGGGGAGCTGTTTTTT.

The chain is built from TRBV14 and TRBJ2-5; D call uncertain. Germline values: CDR1 SGHDN, CDR2 FVKESK. The CDR3 length is 13 residues. Trimming took 7 bases from V and 5 from J, leaving 14 bases between them. The CDR3 region is CASKTSAGETQYF. For the CDR3, the DNA is TGTGCCAGCAAAACCTCGGCCGGGGAGACCCAGTACTTC. Supplemented by reference TRBV14 and TRBJ2-5, the full variable domain reads EAGVTQFPSHSVIEKGQTVTLRCDPISGHDNLYWYRRVMGKEIKFLLHFVKESKQDESGMPNNRFLAERTGGTYSTLKVQPAELEDSGVYFCASKTSAGETQYFGPGTRLLVL.

The chain joins TRBV28 to TRBJ2-1; 9 bases line up with TRBD1. CDR3 size: 13 residues. V lost 5 bases, J lost 9 bases, and 5 bases stayed unmatched. Germline V CDR1 and CDR2: MDHEN, SYDVKM. The CDR3 sequence: CASSRGQGGEQFF. In nucleotides, the CDR3 is TGTGCCAGCAGTAGGGGACAGGGTGGTGAGCAGTTCTTC.

The chain employs TRBV2 and TRBJ1-1, with D possibly being TRBD1 (6 bases). The CDR3 is made up of 14 amino acids. V was trimmed by 6 bases and J by 0 bases, leaving 11 bases between them. Germline loops: CDR1 SNHLY, CDR2 FYNNEI. The CDR3 sequence is CASRYRVLNTEAFF. The CDR3 DNA reads TGTGCCAGCAGGTACAGGGTTTTGAACACTGAAGCTTTCTTT.

The chain is built from TRBV6-5 and TRBJ2-7; 7 nucleotides agree with TRBD1. Germline CDR1 is MNHEY and CDR2 is SVGAGI. This CDR3 region has 15 residues. V was clipped by 6 bases and J by 6 bases; unmatched bases: 14. CDR3 amino acids: CASSPRQGLRLEQYF. The CDR3 coding sequence is TGTGCCAGCAGCCCTCGACAGGGCCTCCGACTCGAGCAGTACTTC.

This chain joins TRBV27 and TRBJ1-2; D is undetermined. Germline CDR1 MNHEY, CDR2 SMNVEV (reference sequence). This CDR3 has 12 residues. V was shortened by 2 bases and J by 4 bases, with 5 bases between the two germline ends. The CDR3 region is CASSLKGYGYTF. The CDR3 DNA sequence: TGTGCCAGCAGTTTAAAGGGCTATGGCTACACCTTC.